Following are 17 T cell receptor beta chains from one sample sequenced in a study of CD8 T cells in Susac syndrome. With random hexamers, reverse transcription was performed on about 0.5 to 1 ug of RNA. TCRdb redid the calling of the immunoSEQ multiplex PCR reads with MiXCR, one entry per CDR3 protein. The sample records approximately 100,000 distinct CDR3 sequences, over 90% being singletons. Sequencing was carried out using CD4+ T cells from PBMCs. Receptors were obtained from a human donor in good health.

CDR3: CASSLRGVNSYEQYF. The CDR3 DNA sequence: TGCGCCAGCAGCTTGCGGGGGGTCAACTCCTACGAGCAGTACTTC. V and J are TRBV5-1 and TRBJ2-7; 7 bases are shared with TRBD2. The CDR3 extends over 15 amino acids. Trimming cost V 1 base and J 0 bases; bases outside gene matches: 4. Germline assignment: CDR1 SGHRS and CDR2 YFSETQ. Using reference TRBV5-1 and TRBJ2-7 for the parts outside the CDR3, the full variable domain is KAGVTQTPRYLIKTRGQQVTLSCSPISGHRSVSWYQQTPGQGLQFLFEYFSETQRNKGNFPGRFSGRQFSNSRSEMNVSTLELGDSALYLCASSLRGVNSYEQYFGPGTRLTVT.

J is TRBJ2-5 and V is TRBV4-1; TRBD2 might be the D (5 bases). Trimming removed 0 bases at V and 4 bases at J, with 21 bases between. The germline CDR1 and CDR2 sequences are MGHRA and YSYEKL. There are 18 residues in the CDR3. CDR3 DNA: TGCGCCAGCAGCCAAGATCAACGGGGAATGTCTGTTGGAGAGACCCAGTACTTC. Amino acid sequence: CASSQDQRGMSVGETQYF.

CDR3 sequence reads: CASSLDFVANIYGYTF. CDR3 nucleotide sequence: TGTGCCAGCAGCTTAGATTTCGTCGCCAATATCTATGGCTACACCTTC. The chain carries TRBV7-8 and TRBJ1-2; D is unclear. The CDR3 has 16 residues. Germline CDR1 reads SGHVS; CDR2 reads FQNEAQ. Between the trimmed V and J ends, which lost 1 base and 4 bases, there was a span of 16 bases.

This clonotype occurred a few times. The CDR3 DNA reads TGTGCCAGCAGCTTACCAGGGGTCTACGAGCAGTACTTC. Translating gives CASSLPGVYEQYF. The chain links TRBV7-9 to TRBJ2-7; possible D gene TRBD1, 6 bases. V was clipped by 2 bases and J by 3 bases, with 8 bases between them. Looked up from germline, CDR1 is SEHNR and CDR2 is FQNEAQ (reference sequence). The CDR3 is 13 residues long.

The chain links TRBV30 to TRBJ1-1; the D gene is possibly TRBD1 (5 bases). Germline-derived CDR1 and CDR2 are GTSNPN and SVGIG (reference sequence). CDR3 size: 15 residues. Trimming left V 5 bases short and J 5 bases short, with 21 bases between. CDR3 residues: CAWGPLRGGGTEAFF. The DNA of the CDR3 is TGTGCCTGGGGGCCTTTGAGGGGCGGAGGAACTGAAGCTTTCTTT.

This chain links TRBV6-5 with TRBJ1-1; D uncertain. V was trimmed by 6 bases and J by 4 bases, leaving 12 bases between them. Germline lookup yields CDR1 MNHEY and CDR2 SVGAGI. CDR3 size: 13 residues. DNA of the CDR3: TGTGCCAGCAGCTATACAAGGAGCACTGAAGCTTTCTTT. Translated, it gives CASSYTRSTEAFF.

V and J are TRBV6-2 or TRBV6-3 and TRBJ2-2; TRBD2 aligns across 8 bases. The CDR3 sequence is 14 residues long. V dropped 6 bases and J dropped 7; count of bases not matched to a gene: 7. Germline loops: CDR1 MNHEY, CDR2 SVGEGT. The CDR3 coding sequence is TGTGCCAGCAGCACGGGGGGGGGAGACGGGGAGCTGTTTTTT. Protein sequence: CASSTGGGDGELFF.

J is TRBJ1-1 and V is TRBV15, with D possibly matching TRBD1 (5 bases). V was clipped by 5 bases and J by 2 bases, with 15 bases between them. The CDR3 is made up of 15 amino acids. CDR1 is LNHNV, CDR2 YYDKDF, per germline (reference sequence). CDR3 sequence reads: CATSYGTGTNTEAFF. In nucleotides, the CDR3 is TGTGCCACCAGCTATGGGACCGGGACTAACACTGAAGCTTTCTTT.

The chain is built from TRBV29-1 and TRBJ2-2; D might be TRBD1 (5 bases). Germline CDR1 SQVTM, CDR2 ANQGSEA. Trimming removed 7 bases at V and 2 bases at J, with 11 bases between. The CDR3 runs 13 residues. The CDR3 DNA sequence: TGCAGCGGGAAGGACATTAACACCGGGGAGCTGTTTTTT. Encoded protein: CSGKDINTGELFF.

V is TRBV12-3 or TRBV12-4 and J is TRBJ2-7, with TRBD2 matching over 8 bases. The CDR3 runs to 14 residues. The junction had 10 bases not matched to a gene; V was cut back by 6 bases and J by 6 bases. In DNA form, the CDR3 reads TGTGCCAGCAGGCGTGTAGCGGGAAACGGCGAGCAGTACTTC. This translates into CASRRVAGNGEQYF.

The CDR3 sequence is CASSIRTGSEAFF. In DNA form, the CDR3 reads TGTGCCAGCAGCATCAGGACAGGTTCTGAAGCTTTCTTT. The rearrangement links TRBV7-9 to TRBJ1-1; TRBD1 agrees at 7 bases. Germline V CDR1 and CDR2: SEHNR, FQNEAQ (reference sequence). V was pared by 5 bases and J by 6 bases, with 6 bases of the junction left unmatched. The CDR3 is 13 residues long.

V and J are TRBV4-1 and TRBJ1-2, with D hard to call. Germline V lookup: CDR1 MGHRA, CDR2 YSYEKL. Trimming pared 0 bases from V and 7 bases from J, leaving 9 bases between. CDR3 length equals 13 residues. The CDR3 protein is CASSQDRLSGYTF. For the CDR3, the DNA is TGCGCCAGCAGCCAAGATCGGTTGAGTGGCTACACCTTC.

This chain joins TRBV20-1 and TRBJ2-1, with unresolved D. Looked up from germline, CDR1 is DFQATT and CDR2 is SNEGSKA (reference sequence). Trimming stripped 6 bases from V and 8 bases from J, with 14 bases between. The CDR3 is made up of 12 amino acids. CDR3 DNA: TGCAGTGCCCTTTCCCCCACTCATGAGCAGTTCTTC. Translating gives CSALSPTHEQFF.

The CDR3 coding sequence is TGTGCCAGCAGCCTGATATCAGGAACGAGGGGGGAGCAGTACTTC. This encodes CASSLISGTRGEQYF. The chain links TRBV7-9 to TRBJ2-7; weak D call: TRBD1 (6 bases). The germline V gene encodes CDR1 SEHNR and CDR2 FQNEAQ (reference sequence). The CDR3 extends over 15 amino acids. V was trimmed by 5 bases and J by 7 bases, leaving 21 bases between them.

This clonotype was found once. The chain combines TRBV15 with TRBJ1-5; maybe TRBD1 (6 bases). In germline, CDR1 is LNHNV, CDR2 YYDKDF (reference sequence). V lost 3 bases to trimming and J lost 5 bases, with 17 bases between them. The CDR3 runs to 16 residues. The CDR3 protein is CATSSETGSWDQPQHF. The CDR3 DNA sequence: TGTGCCACCAGCAGTGAAACAGGGTCGTGGGATCAGCCCCAGCATTTT. Complete variable domain (other parts from reference TRBV15 and TRBJ1-5): DAMVIQNPRYQVTQFGKPVTLSCSQTLNHNVMYWYQQKSSQAPKLLFHYYDKDFNNEADTPDNFQSRRPNTSFCFLDIRSPGLGDTAMYLCATSSETGSWDQPQHFGDGTRLSIL.

This chain connects TRBV13 to TRBJ1-2, with 10 bases fitting TRBD1. This CDR3 contains 14 residues. The ends lost 4 bases at V and 4 bases at J; junction bases unmatched: 3. Germline V CDR1 and CDR2: PRHDT, FYEKMQ (reference sequence). The DNA of the CDR3 is TGTGCCAGCAGCTCCGACAGGGGGCCCTATGGCTACACCTTC. Its protein product is CASSSDRGPYGYTF.

The chain joins TRBV6-5 to TRBJ2-7; D might be TRBD1 or TRBD2, each matching 5 bases. From germline, CDR1 is MNHEY and CDR2 SVGAGI. The V end lost 9 bases, the J end lost 2 bases, and 14 bases lay between the germline ends. The CDR3 is 13 residues long. The CDR3 nucleotides are TGTGCCAGTAGGAGGCAGGGCCCCTACGAGCAGTACTTC. Translating it yields CASRRQGPYEQYF.